This T cell receptor (beta chain) is from a study of monozygotic twins with inflammatory bowel disease. General study results and limits: T cell subtypes were not distinguishable in this analysis. Differing immunosuppressive treatments may have added variability to patient repertoires. Among IBD patients, fewer clonotypes were shared with others than among healthy twins, especially with disease activity.

The CDR3 contains 15 residues. Germline V gene lookup returns CDR1 GTSNPN and CDR2 SVGIG (reference sequence). About this clonotype: Its antigen is unknown.

During cDNA synthesis, UMIs that each contained a 6-nucleotide sample barcode were added by means of template switching. From the 5' RACE reads, TCRdb lists one entry per CDR3 protein and no DNA. Its table records fewer than 550,000 distinct CDR3 sequences. The source material was blood. The receptor was isolated from a human donor with ulcerative colitis or Crohn's disease, or a healthy co-twin of an affected twin (not recorded which). This chain connects TRBV30 to TRBJ1-4; TCRdb picks TRBD1, but there is no DNA to check that call. CDR3 amino acids: CAWSDWTGGSEELFF.